These T cell receptor beta chains were read from a single sample in a study of response to subunit inactivated influenza vaccine. TCRdb passed the RT-PCR reads through MiXCR, listing each CDR3 protein once. Among about 160,000 distinct CDR3 sequences listed, about a tenth were seen once. The material sequenced was non-naive T cells sorted from PBMCs, taken roughly 45 days after vaccination. The receptors come from a man in his fifties who received an inactivated influenza vaccine. The CDR3 runs from the conserved cysteine through the conserved F or W. The order of the fields is clone size, V gene, J gene, D gene, CDR3 protein, CDR3 DNA. The D gene is left open where the match is weak. Clone size appears in some rows only: once, few, many, or a class for an expanded clone.

>NA|TRBV11-2|TRBJ2-3|NA
CASGPLTDTQYF
TGTGCCAGCGGTCCCCTAACAGATACGCAGTATTTT
>many|TRBV5-6|TRBJ1-6|TRBD1
CASSSSGQGIRSPLHF
TGTGCCAGCAGCTCATCCGGACAGGGAATTAGATCCCCCCTCCACTTT
>few|TRBV11-2|TRBJ2-5|NA
CASSLSTEETQYF
TGTGCCAGCAGCTTGTCGACGGAAGAGACCCAGTACTTC
>NA|TRBV18|TRBJ1-6|TRBD1
CASSTDRGGSPLHF
TGTGCCAGCTCTACCGACAGGGGCGGATCACCCCTCCACTTT
>NA|TRBV15|TRBJ1-3|NA
CATSRDYPGSGTIYF
TGTGCCACCAGCAGAGATTATCCGGGATCGGGCACCATATATTTT
>many|TRBV4-3|TRBJ2-5|NA
CASSQVRGQETQYF
TGCGCCAGCAGCCAAGTGCGGGGCCAAGAGACCCAGTACTTC
>NA|TRBV4-3|TRBJ1-2|NA
CASSQDGGHNYGYTF
TGCGCCAGCAGCCAAGATGGCGGGCATAACTATGGCTACACCTTC
>NA|TRBV5-1|TRBJ2-3|NA
CASSASIQSTDTQYF
TGCGCCAGCAGCGCAAGTATCCAAAGCACAGATACGCAGTATTTT
>NA|TRBV15|TRBJ1-4|NA
CATSIDQMTTNEKLFF
TGTGCCACCAGCATAGATCAGATGACAACTAATGAAAAACTGTTTTTT
>many|TRBV6-6|TRBJ1-1|NA
CASGRPGEEAFF
TGTGCCAGCGGAAGGCCAGGGGAGGAAGCTTTCTTT
>few|TRBV3-1|TRBJ2-7|NA
CASSQDMAGRSYEQYF
TGTGCCAGCAGCCAAGATATGGCAGGCCGTTCCTACGAGCAGTACTTC
>NA|TRBV11-2|TRBJ2-5|NA
CASSFIGTQETQYF
TGTGCCAGCAGCTTCATAGGGACCCAAGAGACCCAGTACTTC
>many|TRBV9|TRBJ2-1|NA
CASSVVPGPGNEQFF
TGTGCCAGCAGCGTAGTTCCGGGGCCGGGCAATGAGCAGTTCTTC
>NA|TRBV20-1|TRBJ2-6|NA
CSARRGGGGFSGANVLTF
TGCAGTGCTAGGCGCGGGGGAGGGGGCTTCTCTGGGGCCAACGTCCTGACTTTC
>NA|TRBV9|TRBJ2-3|TRBD2
CASSGTSGGPDTQYF
TGTGCCAGCAGCGGGACTAGCGGGGGGCCAGATACGCAGTATTTT
>NA|TRBV28|TRBJ2-3|NA
CASSNRDSTDTQYF
TGTGCCAGCAGTAACCGGGACAGCACAGATACGCAGTATTTT
>NA|TRBV5-5|TRBJ1-3|NA
CASSLAGQAGDTIYF
TGTGCCAGCAGCTTGGCCGGGCAGGCCGGAGACACCATATATTTT
>NA|TRBV18|TRBJ2-1|NA
CASSPPIGGWSSYNEQFF
TGTGCCAGCTCACCACCGATCGGGGGCTGGAGCTCCTACAATGAGCAGTTCTTC
>NA|TRBV20-1|TRBJ2-7|TRBD2
CSAPYVVAGDEQYF
TGCAGTGCTCCGTATGTAGTAGCGGGAGACGAGCAGTACTTC
>few|TRBV21-1|TRBJ2-7|NA
CASSKASGSDEQYF
TGTGCCAGCAGCAAAGCTAGCGGGAGCGACGAGCAGTACTTC
>few|TRBV6-2/TRBV6-3|TRBJ2-7|TRBD1
CASSRFPDRYVPSSNRYEQYF
TGTGCCAGCAGTCGATTCCCGGACAGGTACGTGCCTAGCTCTAACCGCTACGAGCAGTACTTC
>NA|TRBV6-1|TRBJ1-5|NA
CASSGAGAYSNQPQHF
TGTGCCAGCAGTGGAGCAGGCGCTTATAGCAATCAGCCCCAGCATTTT
>NA|TRBV20-1|TRBJ2-2|NA
CSARDGYANGELFF
TGCAGTGCTAGAGATGGCTACGCCAACGGGGAGCTGTTTTTT
>few|TRBV20-1|TRBJ2-6|NA
CSASLSSGANVLTF
TGCAGTGCTAGCCTGAGCTCTGGGGCCAACGTCCTGACTTTC
>NA|TRBV5-1|TRBJ1-1|NA
CASSQQGNTEAFF
TGCGCCAGCAGCCAACAGGGGAACACTGAAGCTTTCTTT
>NA|TRBV9|TRBJ2-5|NA
CASSVDGYGETQYF
TGTGCCAGCAGCGTAGACGGGTACGGCGAGACCCAGTACTTC
>NA|TRBV7-9|TRBJ1-1|NA
CASSLALRTNTEAFF
TGTGCCAGCAGCTTAGCCCTCCGGACCAACACTGAAGCTTTCTTT
>NA|TRBV6-2/TRBV6-3|TRBJ1-1|NA
CASSRQIPNTEAFF
TGTGCCAGCAGTCGACAGATACCGAACACTGAAGCTTTCTTT
>NA|TRBV20-1|TRBJ1-4|NA
CSARRAGNEKLFF
TGCAGTGCTAGGCGAGCGGGTAATGAAAAACTGTTTTTT
>many|TRBV5-1|TRBJ2-2|NA
CASSPLRTGELFF
TGCGCCAGCAGCCCTTTGAGAACCGGGGAGCTGTTTTTT
>NA|TRBV29-1|TRBJ2-1|NA
CSVTLGGQRNEQFF
TGCAGCGTGACCCTGGGGGGCCAGAGGAATGAGCAGTTCTTC
>few|TRBV7-8|TRBJ2-5|TRBD2
CASSLTAGGETQYF
TGTGCCAGCAGCTTAACCGCGGGAGGGGAGACCCAGTACTTC
>NA|TRBV28|TRBJ2-3|TRBD2
CASSPGGGQYF
TGTGCCAGCTCTCCGGGAGGGGGGCAGTATTTT
>few|TRBV7-9|TRBJ2-2|NA
CASTLQFPSDTGELFF
TGTGCCAGCACCCTTCAATTCCCTAGCGACACCGGGGAGCTGTTTTTT
>NA|TRBV5-6|TRBJ2-1|NA
CASSTYSEQFF
TGTGCCAGCAGCACCTACAGTGAGCAGTTCTTC
>many|TRBV3-1|TRBJ1-6|NA
CASSMVGGNSPLHF
TGTGCCAGCAGCATGGTGGGGGGTAATTCACCCCTCCACTTT
>NA|TRBV27|TRBJ2-2|TRBD2
CASSLLAGGPANTGELFF
TGTGCCAGCAGTTTACTAGCGGGGGGGCCCGCGAACACCGGGGAGCTGTTTTTT
>few|TRBV5-1|TRBJ2-5|TRBD2
CASSPGTSGRETQYF
TGCGCCAGCAGCCCCGGGACTAGCGGCCGAGAGACCCAGTACTTC
>NA|TRBV5-1|TRBJ2-3|TRBD1
CASSLGTGGTDTQYF
TGCGCCAGCAGCTTGGGGACAGGGGGCACAGATACGCAGTATTTT
>many|TRBV7-9|TRBJ2-5|TRBD1
CASSPGQGRTQYF
TGTGCCAGCAGCCCCGGACAGGGAAGGACCCAGTACTTC
>many|TRBV2|TRBJ2-1|TRBD1
CASSVFEGAGNEQFF
TGTGCCAGCAGTGTTTTTGAGGGGGCCGGGAATGAGCAGTTCTTC
>few|TRBV19|TRBJ2-1|TRBD2
CASSTGLGSYNEQFF
TGTGCCAGTAGTACCGGACTAGGCTCCTACAATGAGCAGTTCTTC
>NA|TRBV7-9|TRBJ2-2|TRBD2
CASSMGLADTGELFF
TGTGCCAGCAGCATGGGACTAGCGGACACCGGGGAGCTGTTTTTT
>few|TRBV11-1|TRBJ2-2|TRBD2
CASSLGWLVGGSSANTGELFF
TGTGCCAGCAGCTTAGGGTGGCTGGTGGGAGGGTCCAGTGCGAACACCGGGGAGCTGTTTTTT
>many|TRBV20-1|TRBJ2-5|NA
CSASIISRGQETQYF
TGCAGTGCTAGTATAATTAGTCGAGGACAAGAGACCCAGTACTTC
>few|TRBV20-1|TRBJ2-3|NA
CSARGKFSTDTQYF
TGCAGTGCTAGAGGGAAATTTTCCACAGATACGCAGTATTTT
>many|TRBV5-4|TRBJ2-7|NA
CASQGGTHEQYF
TGTGCCAGCCAAGGTGGAACCCACGAGCAGTACTTC
>NA|TRBV5-5|TRBJ2-2|TRBD1
CASSLLPQGANTGELFF
TGTGCCAGCAGCTTGCTCCCCCAGGGGGCGAACACCGGGGAGCTGTTTTTT
>many|TRBV7-2|TRBJ2-7|NA
CASRLSPRSGNEQYF
TGTGCCAGCAGATTATCCCCACGGAGTGGCAACGAGCAGTACTTC
>once|TRBV4-2|TRBJ1-4|NA
CASSQERRSNEKLFF
TGTGCCAGCAGCCAAGAAAGGCGGAGTAATGAAAAACTGTTTTTT
>few|TRBV5-1|TRBJ1-1|NA
CASSLVGQKKNTEAFF
TGCGCCAGCAGCTTGGTTGGACAGAAGAAGAATACTGAAGCTTTCTTT
>few|TRBV20-1|TRBJ2-3|NA
CSASGLVKHTDTQYF
TGCAGTGCTAGCGGGCTAGTTAAACACACAGATACGCAGTATTTT
>NA|TRBV27|TRBJ2-5|NA
CASSLNSWWRAQETQYF
TGTGCCAGCAGTTTAAACTCGTGGTGGAGGGCCCAAGAGACCCAGTACTTC
>NA|TRBV6-2/TRBV6-3|TRBJ2-3|TRBD2
CASRLAGGLDTQYF
TGTGCCAGCAGGCTAGCGGGAGGGCTGGATACGCAGTATTTT